Sequencing of this TCR beta chain was carried out in a study of T cells in Graves' hyperthyroidism and ophthalmopathy. Amplified regions were TCR beta CDR3 sequences from RNA transcripts. The TCR CDR3 was amplified in a first-round RT-PCR using the HTBI primer set. TCRdb re-analysed the multiplex PCR reads in MiXCR, keeping a single row per CDR3 protein. In the table there are over 150,000 distinct CDR3 sequences, about a sixth of which are singletons. Study-wide points: Prediction of ophthalmopathy progression came a median 6.5 months pre-onset. In blood, most of the thyroid clonotypes expanded above 0.001 were also present.

With a duration under 2 months, the hyperthyroidism was newly diagnosed in patients aged 18 to 65. The PBMCs were taken from approximately 9 ml of fresh peripheral blood. This CDR3 is 17 amino acids long. V lost 0 bases and J 3 bases, leaving 17 bases between the germline ends. Looked up from germline, CDR1 is SGHRS and CDR2 is YFSETQ. This clonotype was seen ten or more times. Its antigen is as yet unknown. The receptor comes from a woman aged 45-65 years with Graves' hyperthyroidism. Sequenced sample: blood. The rearrangement joins TRBV5-1 to TRBJ2-3; D perhaps matches TRBD2 (6 bases). For the CDR3, the DNA is TGCGCCAGCAGCTTGGACGTCGGGGGTTTTAGTACAGATACGCAGTATTTT. Its translation: CASSLDVGGFSTDTQYF.